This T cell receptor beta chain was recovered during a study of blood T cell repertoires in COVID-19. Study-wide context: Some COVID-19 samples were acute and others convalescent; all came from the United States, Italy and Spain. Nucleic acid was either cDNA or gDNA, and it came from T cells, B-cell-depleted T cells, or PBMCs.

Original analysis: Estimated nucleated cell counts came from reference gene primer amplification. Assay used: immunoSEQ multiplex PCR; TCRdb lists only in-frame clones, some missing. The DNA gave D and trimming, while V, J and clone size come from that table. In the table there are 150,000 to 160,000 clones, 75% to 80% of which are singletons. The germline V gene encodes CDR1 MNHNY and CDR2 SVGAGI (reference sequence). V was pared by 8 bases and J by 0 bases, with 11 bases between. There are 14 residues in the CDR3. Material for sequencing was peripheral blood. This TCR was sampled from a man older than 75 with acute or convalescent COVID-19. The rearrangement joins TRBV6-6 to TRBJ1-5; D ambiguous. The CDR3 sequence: CASSPVNSNQPQHF. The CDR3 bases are TGTGCCAGCTCCCCTGTAAATAGCAATCAGCCCCAGCATTTT.